This T cell receptor beta chain was sequenced in a study of T cell responses to AZD1222 COVID-19 vaccine. Study-wide context: Second-dose intervals of approximately 4 or approximately 12 weeks were pooled.

Concerning this clone itself: Antigen specificity is unknown.

The V gene lost 5 bases and the J gene lost 0 bases, with 15 bases spanning the gap. This CDR3 spans 15 amino acids. Germline V gives CDR1 SGHRS, CDR2 YFSETQ. Sequenced by immunoSEQ multiplex PCR; TCRdb stores in-frame clones only, minus some. Of 170,000 or so clones listed, around 90% were seen once; the top ten hold roughly 2.5%. Regarding the study as a whole: Vaccine-related CD4 TCRs covered spike, predominating at 160-218 and 743-854. The donor group comprised mostly white British people and more females; the analysis possibly underestimated clonal diversity. Compared with day 0, the breadth and depth of the Spike-specific TCR repertoire rose significantly after two doses of AZD1222.

This chain uses TRBV5-1 with TRBJ2-7, with a tentative D call TRBD1 (6 bases). The sequence was collected from an adult in good health. Sequenced here: peripheral blood, sampled on day 0 of AZD1222 vaccination. This CDR3 is CASRGPQGYSYEQYF. CDR3 nucleotides: TGCGCCAGCAGGGGGCCACAGGGCTACTCCTACGAGCAGTACTTC.